The T cell receptor (beta chain) described here comes from a study of T cells in Graves' hyperthyroidism and ophthalmopathy. Calling Graves' hyperthyroidism stable meant ophthalmopathy did not progress within 18 months. Newly diagnosed patients aged 18 to 65 had hyperthyroidism of under 2 months' duration. The PBMCs were sourced from fresh peripheral blood (less than 11 ml). About this clonotype itself: No antigen is known for it.

The source material, RNA transcripts, was used to amplify TCR beta CDR3 regions. Carried out on the TCR CDR3, a first-round RT-PCR used the HTBI primer set. TCRdb passed the multiplex PCR reads through MiXCR, listing each CDR3 protein once. The table lists nearly 750,000 distinct CDR3 sequences, under 45% of them singletons. Findings of the study overall: Prediction of ophthalmopathy progression came a median 6.5 months pre-onset.

Sequencing used blood. The TCR comes from a woman between 40 and 50 years old with Graves' hyperthyroidism.

The CDR3 coding sequence is TGTGCCAGCAGTTACAGGGCGGCACACGAAGCTTTCTTT. Its protein is CASSYRAAHEAFF. V and J are TRBV6-5 and TRBJ1-1; D gene ambiguous. V gave up 2 bases and J gave up 8 bases, with 12 bases separating them. This CDR3 contains 13 residues. Germline V CDR1 and CDR2: MNHEY, SVGAGI.